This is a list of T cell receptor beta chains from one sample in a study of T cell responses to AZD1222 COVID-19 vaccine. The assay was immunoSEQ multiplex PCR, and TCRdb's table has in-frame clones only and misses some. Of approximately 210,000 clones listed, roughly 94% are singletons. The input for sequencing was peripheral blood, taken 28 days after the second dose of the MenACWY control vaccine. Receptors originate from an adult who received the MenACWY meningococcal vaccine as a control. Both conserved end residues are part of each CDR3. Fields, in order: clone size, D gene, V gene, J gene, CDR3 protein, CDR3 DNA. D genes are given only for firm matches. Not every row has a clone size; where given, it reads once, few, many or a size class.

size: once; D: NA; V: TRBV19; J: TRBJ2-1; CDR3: CASSTGAPTYNEQFF; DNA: TGTGCCAGTAGTACGGGGGCCCCGACCTACAATGAGCAGTTCTTC
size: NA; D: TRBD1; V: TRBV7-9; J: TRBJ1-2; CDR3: CASSPGTGDYGYTF; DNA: TGTGCCAGCAGCCCCGGGACAGGGGATTATGGCTACACCTTC
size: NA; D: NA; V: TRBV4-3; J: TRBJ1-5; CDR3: CASSQDYGASNQPQHF; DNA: TGCGCCAGCAGCCAAGATTATGGGGCGAGCAATCAGCCCCAGCATTTT
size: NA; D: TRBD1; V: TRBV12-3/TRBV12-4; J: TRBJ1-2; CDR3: CASRETGGRGYTF; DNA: TGTGCCAGCAGAGAGACAGGGGGTCGTGGCTACACCTTC
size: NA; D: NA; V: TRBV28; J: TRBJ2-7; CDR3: CASSFGHSYEQYF; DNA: TGTGCCAGCAGTTTCGGACACTCCTACGAGCAGTACTTC
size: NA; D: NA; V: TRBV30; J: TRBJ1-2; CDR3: CAWTAVNYGYTF; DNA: TGTGCCTGGACAGCCGTTAACTATGGCTACACCTTC
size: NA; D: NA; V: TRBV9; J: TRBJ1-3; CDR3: CASSLRGDGSGNTIYF; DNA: TGTGCCAGCTCGCTTCGTGGGGACGGCTCTGGAAACACCATATATTTT
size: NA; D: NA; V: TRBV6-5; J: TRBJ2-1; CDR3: CATFLHLAYNEQFF; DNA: TGTGCCACCTTCCTCCATCTGGCCTACAATGAGCAGTTCTTC
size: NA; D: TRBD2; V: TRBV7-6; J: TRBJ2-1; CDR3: CASSLGRTSSNEQFF; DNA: TGTGCCAGCAGCTTAGGTCGGACTAGTTCCAATGAGCAGTTCTTC
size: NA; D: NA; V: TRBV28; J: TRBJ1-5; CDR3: CASSIPRDNDQPQHF; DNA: TGTGCCAGCAGTATACCCCGGGACAACGATCAGCCCCAGCATTTT
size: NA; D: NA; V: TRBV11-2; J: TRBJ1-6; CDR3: CASSLDPPGVSPLHF; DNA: TGTGCCAGCAGCTTAGATCCCCCAGGGGTCTCACCCCTCCACTTT
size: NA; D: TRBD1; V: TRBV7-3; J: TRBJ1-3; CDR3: CASSLGTDSGNTIYF; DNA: TGTGCCAGCAGCCTAGGGACAGACTCTGGAAACACCATATATTTT
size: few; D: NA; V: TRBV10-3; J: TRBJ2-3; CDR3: CAISVQGEDTQYF; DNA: TGTGCCATCAGTGTGCAGGGAGAAGATACGCAGTATTTT
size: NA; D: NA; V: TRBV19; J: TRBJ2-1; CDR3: CASSISGSSYNEQFF; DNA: TGTGCCAGTAGTATTAGCGGTAGCTCCTACAATGAGCAGTTCTTC
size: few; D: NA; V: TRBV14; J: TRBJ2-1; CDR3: CASSQEGQGSPYNEQFF; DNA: TGTGCCAGCAGCCAAGAGGGCCAGGGTAGCCCCTACAATGAGCAGTTCTTC
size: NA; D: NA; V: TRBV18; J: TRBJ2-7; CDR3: CASSPGDQVPNSYEQYF; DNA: TGTGCCAGCTCACCAGGGGATCAAGTCCCAAACTCCTACGAGCAGTACTTC
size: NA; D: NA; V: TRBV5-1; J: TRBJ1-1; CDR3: CASSLTLWQYNPSEAFF; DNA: TGCGCCAGCAGCTTAACTTTATGGCAGTATAATCCGTCTGAAGCTTTCTTT
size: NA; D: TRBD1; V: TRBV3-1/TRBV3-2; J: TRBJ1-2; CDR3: CASSRGQGINYGYTF; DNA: TGTGCCAGCAGCCGCGGACAGGGGATAAACTATGGCTACACCTTC
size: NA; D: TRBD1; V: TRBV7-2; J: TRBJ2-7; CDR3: CASSFGQGRYEQYF; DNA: TGTGCCAGCAGCTTCGGACAGGGGAGGTACGAGCAGTACTTC
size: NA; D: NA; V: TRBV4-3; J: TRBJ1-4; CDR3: CASSQDVGQGRYGKLFF; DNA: TGCGCCAGCAGCCAAGATGTTGGGCAGGGCCGGTACGGAAAACTGTTTTTT
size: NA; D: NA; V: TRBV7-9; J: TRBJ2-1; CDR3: CASSFSGGGGDEQFF; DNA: TGTGCCAGCAGCTTCTCCGGGGGCGGGGGAGATGAGCAGTTCTTC
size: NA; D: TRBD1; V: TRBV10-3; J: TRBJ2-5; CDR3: CAISESTGAQETQYF; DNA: TGTGCCATCAGTGAGTCGACAGGGGCACAAGAGACCCAGTACTTC
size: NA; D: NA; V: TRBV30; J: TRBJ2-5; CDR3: CAWSVPQTQYF; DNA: TGTGCCTGGAGTGTACCGCAGACCCAGTACTTC
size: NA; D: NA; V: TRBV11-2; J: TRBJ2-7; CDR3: CASSTGARFYEQYF; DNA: TGTGCCAGCAGCACCGGCGCCCGGTTCTACGAGCAGTACTTC
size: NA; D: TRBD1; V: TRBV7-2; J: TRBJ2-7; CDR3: CASSMFAATGNPYEQYF; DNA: TGTGCCAGCAGCATGTTTGCCGCGACAGGGAACCCCTACGAGCAGTACTTC
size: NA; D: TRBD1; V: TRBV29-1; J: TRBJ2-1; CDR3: CSVDSFRQGSYNEQFF; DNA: TGCAGCGTTGATTCTTTTCGACAGGGCTCCTACAATGAGCAGTTCTTC
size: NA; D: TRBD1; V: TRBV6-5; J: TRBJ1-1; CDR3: CATTGANTEAFF; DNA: TGTGCCACTACAGGGGCGAACACTGAAGCTTTCTTT
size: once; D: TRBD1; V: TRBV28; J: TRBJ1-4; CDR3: CASSLGAAGGVREKLFF; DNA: TGTGCCAGCAGTTTAGGGGCGGCAGGGGGAGTGCGTGAAAAACTGTTTTTT
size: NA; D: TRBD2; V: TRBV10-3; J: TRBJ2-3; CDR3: CAISEVLAGPSTDTQYF; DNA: TGTGCCATCAGTGAAGTACTAGCGGGGCCCAGCACAGATACGCAGTATTTT
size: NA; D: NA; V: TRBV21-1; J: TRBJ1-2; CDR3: CASSDRFNYGYTF; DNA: TGTGCCAGCAGTGACAGGTTTAACTATGGCTACACCTTC
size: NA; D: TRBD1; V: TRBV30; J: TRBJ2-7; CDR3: CAWSTQGDEQYF; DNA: TGTGCCTGGAGTACTCAGGGGGACGAGCAGTACTTC
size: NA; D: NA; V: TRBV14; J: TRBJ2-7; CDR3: CASSLARGEPYEQYF; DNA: TGTGCCAGCAGCTTGGCACGCGGGGAGCCCTACGAGCAGTACTTC
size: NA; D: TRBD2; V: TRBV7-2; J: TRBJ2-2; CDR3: CASSLVSGGDGELFF; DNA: TGTGCCAGCAGCTTAGTTTCGGGAGGGGACGGGGAGCTGTTTTTT
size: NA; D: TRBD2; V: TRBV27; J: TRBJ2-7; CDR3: CASSLSAGGRYEQYF; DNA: TGTGCCAGCAGTTTATCGGCGGGAGGGCGGTACGAGCAGTACTTC
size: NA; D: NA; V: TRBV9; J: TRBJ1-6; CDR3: CASSVGTLGSPPHF; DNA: TGTGCCAGCAGCGTCGGAACCTTAGGTTCACCCCCCCACTTT
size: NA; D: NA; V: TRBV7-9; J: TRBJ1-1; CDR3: CASTSSFGAGPEAFF; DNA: TGTGCCAGCACTTCGTCATTCGGGGCAGGCCCTGAAGCTTTCTTT
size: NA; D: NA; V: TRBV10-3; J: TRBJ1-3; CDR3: CAIRWEGTGNTIYF; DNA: TGTGCCATCAGGTGGGAGGGGACTGGAAACACCATATATTTT
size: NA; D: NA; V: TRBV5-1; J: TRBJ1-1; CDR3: CASSIPENTEAFF; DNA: TGCGCCAGCAGCATACCGGAGAACACTGAAGCTTTCTTT
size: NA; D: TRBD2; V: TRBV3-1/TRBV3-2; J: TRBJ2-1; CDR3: CASSRRLAGGNEQFF; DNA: TGTGCCAGCAGCCGAAGACTAGCGGGGGGCAATGAGCAGTTCTTC
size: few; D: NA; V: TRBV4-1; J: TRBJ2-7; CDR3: CASSLSRDGTYEQYF; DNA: TGCGCCAGCAGCCTTAGCCGGGACGGCACCTACGAGCAGTACTTC
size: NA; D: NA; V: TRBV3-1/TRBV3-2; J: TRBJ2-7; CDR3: CASSSDRNGYEQYF; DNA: TGTGCCAGCAGCTCAGACCGCAACGGGTACGAGCAGTACTTC
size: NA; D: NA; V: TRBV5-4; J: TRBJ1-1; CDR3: CASSLRSQGNTEAFF; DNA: TGTGCCAGCAGCTTGCGATCTCAGGGCAACACTGAAGCTTTCTTT
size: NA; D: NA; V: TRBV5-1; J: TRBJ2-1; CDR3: CASSLGGHYNEQFF; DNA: TGCGCCAGCAGCTTGGGGGGACACTACAATGAGCAGTTCTTC
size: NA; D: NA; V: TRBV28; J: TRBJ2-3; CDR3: CASSPLEDLSTDTQYF; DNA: TGTGCCAGCAGTCCTTTGGAAGACCTTAGCACGGATACGCAGTATTTT
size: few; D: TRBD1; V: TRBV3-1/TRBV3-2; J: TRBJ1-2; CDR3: CASNKRDSNYGYTF; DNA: TGTGCCAGCAACAAAAGGGACAGTAACTATGGCTACACCTTC
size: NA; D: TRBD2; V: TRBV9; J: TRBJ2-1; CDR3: CASSVAPLAGGHYNEQFF; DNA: TGTGCCAGCAGCGTAGCCCCCCTAGCGGGAGGCCATTACAATGAGCAGTTCTTC
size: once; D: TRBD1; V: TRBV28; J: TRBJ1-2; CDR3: CASSLTGRSGYTF; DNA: TGTGCCAGCAGTTTGACAGGGAGGAGTGGCTACACCTTC
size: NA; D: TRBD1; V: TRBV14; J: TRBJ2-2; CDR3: CASSRTGIFIGELFF; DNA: TGTGCCAGCAGCCGGACAGGGATTTTTATCGGGGAGCTGTTTTTT
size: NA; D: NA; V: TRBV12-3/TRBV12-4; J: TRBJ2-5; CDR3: CASSYKGLLTQYF; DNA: TGTGCCAGCAGTTATAAAGGACTCCTGACCCAGTACTTC
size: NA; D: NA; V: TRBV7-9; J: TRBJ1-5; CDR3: CASSLGQNQPQHF; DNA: TGTGCCAGCAGCTTAGGACAGAATCAGCCCCAGCATTTT
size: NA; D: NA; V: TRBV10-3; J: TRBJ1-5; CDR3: CAISELGPIPSNQPQHF; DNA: TGTGCCATCAGTGAACTGGGGCCTATACCTTCCAATCAGCCCCAGCATTTT
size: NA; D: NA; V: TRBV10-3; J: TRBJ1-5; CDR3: CAISESTVLNQPQHF; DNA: TGTGCCATCAGTGAGTCAACGGTCCTCAATCAGCCCCAGCATTTT
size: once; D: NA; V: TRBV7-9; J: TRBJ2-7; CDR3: CASSPSYEQYF; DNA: TGTGCCAGCAGCCCTTCCTACGAGCAGTACTTC